These 4 T cell receptor beta chains share one sample of origin, sequenced in a study of cytomegalovirus exposure and HLA in healthy donors. The study ran its PCR with 60 Vbeta and 13 Jbeta primers. Sequencing used immunoSEQ multiplex PCR; TCRdb keeps in-frame clones, though not all of them. Of fewer than 250,000 clones in the sample, 81% were seen once. Material: PBMCs. These receptors were collected from a man aged 18-30 years in good health and CMV-seronegative.

This chain uses TRBV28 with TRBJ2-3, with D possibly TRBD1 on 5 matching bases. V gave up 2 bases and J gave up 2 bases, with 8 bases separating them. CDR1 and CDR2 (germline): MDHEN, SYDVKM. The CDR3 is 14 amino acids. CDR3 bases: TGTGCCAGCAGTTTAAGACAGCACACAGATACGCAGTATTTT. This gives the protein CASSLRQHTDTQYF.

This clone showed up just once. CDR3 sequence (DNA): TGTGCCAGCAGCTTAGCGGGAGGAACGTTTGAGCAGTTCTTC. Amino acid sequence: CASSLAGGTFEQFF. The rearrangement links TRBV7-9 to TRBJ2-1, with D maybe TRBD2 (6 bases). Trimming removed 0 bases from V and 9 bases from J, with 12 bases in between. The CDR3 consists of 14 residues. Germline assignment: CDR1 SEHNR and CDR2 FQNEAQ (reference sequence).

V gene TRBV4-1 combines with J gene TRBJ2-5, with 11 positions matching TRBD1. This CDR3 contains 16 residues. V was pared by 4 bases and J by 5 bases, with 9 bases of the junction left unmatched. Germline V CDR1 and CDR2: MGHRA, YSYEKL. The CDR3 is CASSRRTGGRWETQYF. The CDR3 DNA is TGCGCCAGCAGCCGTAGGACAGGGGGCCGTTGGGAGACCCAGTACTTC.

This clone was seen a single time. The chain couples TRBV11-1 to TRBJ2-1, with a weak D call TRBD1 (5 bases). Germline V gene sequence: CDR1 SGHAT, CDR2 FQDESV (reference sequence). Trimming shortened V by 3 bases and J by 2 bases, and 8 bases separated the two germline ends. There are 14 residues in the CDR3. The DNA for the CDR3 is TGTGCCAGCAGCTTTCAGGGTCCCTACAATGAGCAGTTCTTC. Encoded protein: CASSFQGPYNEQFF. The full variable domain, completed using reference TRBV11-1 and TRBJ2-1, is EAEVAQSPRYKITEKSQAVAFWCDPISGHATLYWYRQILGQGPELLVQFQDESVVDDSQLPKDRFSAERLKGVDSTLKIQPAELGDSAMYLCASSFQGPYNEQFFGPGTRLTVL.